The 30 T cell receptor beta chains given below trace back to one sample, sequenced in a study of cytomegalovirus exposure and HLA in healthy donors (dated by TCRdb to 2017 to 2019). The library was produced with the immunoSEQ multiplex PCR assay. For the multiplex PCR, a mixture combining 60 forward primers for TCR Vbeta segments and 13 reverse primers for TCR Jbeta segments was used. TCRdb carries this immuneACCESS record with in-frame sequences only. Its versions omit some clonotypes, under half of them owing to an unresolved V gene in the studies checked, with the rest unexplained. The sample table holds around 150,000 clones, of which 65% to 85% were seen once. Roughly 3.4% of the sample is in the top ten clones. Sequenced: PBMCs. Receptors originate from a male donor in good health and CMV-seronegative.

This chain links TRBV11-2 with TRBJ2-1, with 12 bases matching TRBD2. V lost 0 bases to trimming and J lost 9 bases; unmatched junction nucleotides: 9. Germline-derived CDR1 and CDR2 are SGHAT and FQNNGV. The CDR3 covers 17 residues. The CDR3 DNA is TGTGCCAGCAGCTTAGATCTGGCTAGCGGGAGGGACGGTGAGCAGTTCTTC. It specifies CASSLDLASGRDGEQFF.

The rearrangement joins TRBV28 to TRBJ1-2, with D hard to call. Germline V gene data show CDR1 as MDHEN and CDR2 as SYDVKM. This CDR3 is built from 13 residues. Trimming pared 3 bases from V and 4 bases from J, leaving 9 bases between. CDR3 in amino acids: CASSFTPGYGYTF. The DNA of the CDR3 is TGTGCCAGCAGTTTTACGCCGGGCTATGGCTACACCTTC.

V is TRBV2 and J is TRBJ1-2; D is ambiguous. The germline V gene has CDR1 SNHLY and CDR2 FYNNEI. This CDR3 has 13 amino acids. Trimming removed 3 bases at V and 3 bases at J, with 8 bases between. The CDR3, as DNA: TGTGCCAGCAGTGATGAGAGGGACTATGGCTACACCTTC. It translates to CASSDERDYGYTF.

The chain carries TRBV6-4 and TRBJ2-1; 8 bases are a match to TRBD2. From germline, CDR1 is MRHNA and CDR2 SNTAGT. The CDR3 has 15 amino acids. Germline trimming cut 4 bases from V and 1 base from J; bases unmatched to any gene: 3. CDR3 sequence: CASSGVAGSYNEQFF. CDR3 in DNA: TGTGCCAGCAGTGGGGTAGCGGGGTCCTACAATGAGCAGTTCTTC.

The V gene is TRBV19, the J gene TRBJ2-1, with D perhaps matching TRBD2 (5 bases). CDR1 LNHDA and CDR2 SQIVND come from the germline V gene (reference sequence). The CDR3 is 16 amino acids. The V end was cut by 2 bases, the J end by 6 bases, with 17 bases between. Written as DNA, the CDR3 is TGTGCCAGTAGTATAAGGTCGGGATGGGTCGTCAATGAGCAGTTCTTC. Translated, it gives CASSIRSGWVVNEQFF.

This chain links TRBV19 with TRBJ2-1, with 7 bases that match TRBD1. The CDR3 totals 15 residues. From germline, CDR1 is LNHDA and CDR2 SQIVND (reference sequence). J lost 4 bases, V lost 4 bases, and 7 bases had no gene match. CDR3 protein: CASSTHRGWYNEQFF. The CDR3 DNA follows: TGTGCCAGTAGTACGCACAGGGGTTGGTACAATGAGCAGTTCTTC.

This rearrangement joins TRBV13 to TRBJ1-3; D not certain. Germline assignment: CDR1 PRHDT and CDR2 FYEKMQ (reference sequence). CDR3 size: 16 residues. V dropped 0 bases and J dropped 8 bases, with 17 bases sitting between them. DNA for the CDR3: TGTGCCAGCAGCTTAGGTAGCGGGTTCACCGTGGACACCATATATTTT. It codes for CASSLGSGFTVDTIYF.

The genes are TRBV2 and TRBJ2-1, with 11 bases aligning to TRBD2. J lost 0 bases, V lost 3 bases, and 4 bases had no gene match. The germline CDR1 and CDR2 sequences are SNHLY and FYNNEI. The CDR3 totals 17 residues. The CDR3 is CASSETSGTSSYNEQFF. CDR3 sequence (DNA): TGTGCCAGCAGTGAGACTAGCGGGACCAGCTCCTACAATGAGCAGTTCTTC.

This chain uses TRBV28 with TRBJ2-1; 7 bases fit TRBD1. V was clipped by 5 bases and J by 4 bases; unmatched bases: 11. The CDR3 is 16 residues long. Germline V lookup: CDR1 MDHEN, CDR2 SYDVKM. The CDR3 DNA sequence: TGTGCCAGCAGTGGGCCGGGACAGTTTACTTACAATGAGCAGTTCTTC. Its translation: CASSGPGQFTYNEQFF.

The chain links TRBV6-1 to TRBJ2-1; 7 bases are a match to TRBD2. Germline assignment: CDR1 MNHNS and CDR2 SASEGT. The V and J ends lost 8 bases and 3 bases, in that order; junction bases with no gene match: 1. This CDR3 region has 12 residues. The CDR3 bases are TGTGCCAGCGGACTAGACTACAATGAGCAGTTCTTC. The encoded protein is CASGLDYNEQFF.

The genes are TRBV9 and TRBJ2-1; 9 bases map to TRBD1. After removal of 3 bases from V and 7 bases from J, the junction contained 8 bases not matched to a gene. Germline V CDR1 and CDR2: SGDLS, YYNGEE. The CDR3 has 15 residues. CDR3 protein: CASSGEGTGINEQFF. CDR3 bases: TGTGCCAGCAGCGGGGAGGGGACAGGGATAAATGAGCAGTTCTTC.

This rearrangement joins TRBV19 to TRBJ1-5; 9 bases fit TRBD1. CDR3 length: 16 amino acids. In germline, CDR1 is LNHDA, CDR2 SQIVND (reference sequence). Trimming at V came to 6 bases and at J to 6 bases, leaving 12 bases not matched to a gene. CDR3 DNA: TGTGCCAGTAGAGCGATACCGGGACAGGGTCGTCAGCCCCAGCATTTT. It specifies CASRAIPGQGRQPQHF.

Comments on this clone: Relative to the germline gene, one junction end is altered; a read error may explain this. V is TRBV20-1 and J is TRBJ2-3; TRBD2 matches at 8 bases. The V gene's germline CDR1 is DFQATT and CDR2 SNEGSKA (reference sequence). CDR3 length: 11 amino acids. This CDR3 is CSARDREGPTF. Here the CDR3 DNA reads TGCAGTGCTAGAGATCGGGAGGGCCCCACTTTT.

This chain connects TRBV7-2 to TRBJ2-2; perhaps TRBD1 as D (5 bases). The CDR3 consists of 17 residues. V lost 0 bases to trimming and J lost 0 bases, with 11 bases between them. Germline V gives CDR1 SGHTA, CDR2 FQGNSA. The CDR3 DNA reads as TGTGCCAGCAGCTTAGCTTATCAGGGCGCGAACACCGGGGAGCTGTTTTTT. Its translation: CASSLAYQGANTGELFF.

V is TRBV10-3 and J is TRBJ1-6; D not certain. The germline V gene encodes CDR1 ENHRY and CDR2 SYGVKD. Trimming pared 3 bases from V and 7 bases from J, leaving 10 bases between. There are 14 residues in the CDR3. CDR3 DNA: TGTGCCATCAGTGATGATGTGGCAAATTCACCCCTCCACTTT. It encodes CAISDDVANSPLHF.

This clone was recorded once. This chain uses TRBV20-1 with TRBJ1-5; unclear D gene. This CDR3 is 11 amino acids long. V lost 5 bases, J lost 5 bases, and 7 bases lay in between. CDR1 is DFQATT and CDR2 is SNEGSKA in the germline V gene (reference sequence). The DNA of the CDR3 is TGCAGTGCTGCGCCCCATCAGCCCCAGCATTTT. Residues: CSAAPHQPQHF.

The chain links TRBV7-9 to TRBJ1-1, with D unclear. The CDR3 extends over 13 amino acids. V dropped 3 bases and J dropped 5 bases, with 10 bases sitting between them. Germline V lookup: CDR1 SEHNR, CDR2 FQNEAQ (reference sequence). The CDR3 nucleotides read TGTGCCAGCAGCTTCTTGACTGGGACTGAAGCTTTCTTT. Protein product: CASSFLTGTEAFF.

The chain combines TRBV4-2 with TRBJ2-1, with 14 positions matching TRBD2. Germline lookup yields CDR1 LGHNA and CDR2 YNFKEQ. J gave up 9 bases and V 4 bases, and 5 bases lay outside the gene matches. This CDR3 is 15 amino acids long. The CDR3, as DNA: TGTGCCAGCAGCCCGACTAGCGGGGGGGCGGTTGAGCAGTTCTTC. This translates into CASSPTSGGAVEQFF.

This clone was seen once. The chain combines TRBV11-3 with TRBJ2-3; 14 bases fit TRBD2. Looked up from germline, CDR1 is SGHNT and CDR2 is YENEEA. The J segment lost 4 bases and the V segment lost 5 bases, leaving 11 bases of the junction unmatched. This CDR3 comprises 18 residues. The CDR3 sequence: CASSLRLAGGPGADTQYF. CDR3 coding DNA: TGTGCCAGCAGCCTTCGACTAGCGGGAGGGCCCGGTGCAGATACGCAGTATTTT.

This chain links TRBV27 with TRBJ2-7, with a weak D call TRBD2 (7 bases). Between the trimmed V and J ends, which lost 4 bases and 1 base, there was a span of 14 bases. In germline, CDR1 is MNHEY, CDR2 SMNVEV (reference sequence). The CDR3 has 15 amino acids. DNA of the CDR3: TGTGCCAGCAGTTCGGGGGGCTTGGCATCCTACGAGCAGTACTTC. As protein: CASSSGGLASYEQYF.

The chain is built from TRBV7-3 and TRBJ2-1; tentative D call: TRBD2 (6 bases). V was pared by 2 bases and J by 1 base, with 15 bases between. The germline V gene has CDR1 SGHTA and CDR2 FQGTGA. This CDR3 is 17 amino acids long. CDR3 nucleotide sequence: TGTGCCAGCAGCTTACGCCCCCGGGGGACGTCCTACAATGAGCAGTTCTTC. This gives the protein CASSLRPRGTSYNEQFF.

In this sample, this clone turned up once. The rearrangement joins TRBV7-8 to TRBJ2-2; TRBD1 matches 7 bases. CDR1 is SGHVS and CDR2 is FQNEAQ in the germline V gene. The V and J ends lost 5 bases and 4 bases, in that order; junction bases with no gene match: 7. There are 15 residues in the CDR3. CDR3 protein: CASSNRTGVTGELFF. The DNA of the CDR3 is TGTGCCAGCAGCAACCGTACAGGGGTCACCGGGGAGCTGTTTTTT. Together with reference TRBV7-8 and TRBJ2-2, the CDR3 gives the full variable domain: GAGVSQSPRYKVAKRGQDVALRCDPISGHVSLFWYQQALGQGPEFLTYFQNEAQLDKSGLPSDRFFAERPEGSVSTLKIQRTQQEDSAVYLCASSNRTGVTGELFFGEGSRLTVL.

CDR3 in DNA: TGTGCCAGCAGCTTTTCGGGTTTCAACACTGAAGCTTTCTTT. This translates into CASSFSGFNTEAFF. The chain combines TRBV11-2 with TRBJ1-1, with no clear D. Trimming pared 3 bases from V and 2 bases from J, leaving 10 bases between. The germline V gene has CDR1 SGHAT and CDR2 FQNNGV. This CDR3 comprises 14 residues.

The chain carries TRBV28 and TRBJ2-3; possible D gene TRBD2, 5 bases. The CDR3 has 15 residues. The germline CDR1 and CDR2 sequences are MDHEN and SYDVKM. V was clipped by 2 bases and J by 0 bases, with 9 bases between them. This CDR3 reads CASSLQRTSTDTQYF. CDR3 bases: TGTGCCAGCAGTTTACAGCGGACCAGCACAGATACGCAGTATTTT.

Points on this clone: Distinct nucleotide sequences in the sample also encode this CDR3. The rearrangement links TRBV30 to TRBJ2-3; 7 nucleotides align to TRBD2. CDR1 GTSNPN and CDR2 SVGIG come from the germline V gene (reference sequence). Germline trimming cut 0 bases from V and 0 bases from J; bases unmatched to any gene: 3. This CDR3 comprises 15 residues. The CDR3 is CAWSVGGSSTDTQYF. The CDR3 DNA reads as TGTGCCTGGAGTGTAGGCGGGAGCAGCACAGATACGCAGTATTTT.

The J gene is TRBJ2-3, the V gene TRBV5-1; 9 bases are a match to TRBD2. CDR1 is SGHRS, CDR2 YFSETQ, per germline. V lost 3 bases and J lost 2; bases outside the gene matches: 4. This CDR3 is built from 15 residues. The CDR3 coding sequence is TGCGCCAGCAGCTGGGCGGGGGGGTACACAGATACGCAGTATTTT. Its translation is CASSWAGGYTDTQYF.

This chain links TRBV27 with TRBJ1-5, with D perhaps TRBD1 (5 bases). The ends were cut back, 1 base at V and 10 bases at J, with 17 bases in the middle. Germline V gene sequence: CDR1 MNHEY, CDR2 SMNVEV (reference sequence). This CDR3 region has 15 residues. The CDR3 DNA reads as TGTGCCAGCAGTTTATACGGGCAGGGCGTTCGTCCCCAGCATTTT. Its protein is CASSLYGQGVRPQHF.

The CDR3 DNA sequence: TGTGCCAGCAGTGGAGGGGACTCCCTCCACACCGGGGAGCTGTTTTTT. Protein: CASSGGDSLHTGELFF. This chain joins TRBV2 and TRBJ2-2; possible D gene TRBD2, 6 bases. Per the germline V gene, CDR1 is SNHLY and CDR2 is FYNNEI. The CDR3 covers 16 residues. V was clipped by 4 bases and J by 3 bases, with 15 bases between them.

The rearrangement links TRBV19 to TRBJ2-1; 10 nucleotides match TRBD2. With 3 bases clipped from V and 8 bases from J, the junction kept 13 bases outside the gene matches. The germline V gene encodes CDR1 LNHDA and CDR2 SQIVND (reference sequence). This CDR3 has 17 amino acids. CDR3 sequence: CASSISIPSGSLYEQFF. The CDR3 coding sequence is TGTGCCAGTAGTATCTCTATACCTAGCGGGAGTTTATATGAGCAGTTCTTC. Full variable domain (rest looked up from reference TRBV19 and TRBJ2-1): DGGITQSPKYLFRKEGQNVTLSCEQNLNHDAMYWYRQDPGQGLRLIYYSQIVNDFQKGDIAEGYSVSREKKESFPLTVTSAQKNPTAFYLCASSISIPSGSLYEQFFGPGTRLTVL.

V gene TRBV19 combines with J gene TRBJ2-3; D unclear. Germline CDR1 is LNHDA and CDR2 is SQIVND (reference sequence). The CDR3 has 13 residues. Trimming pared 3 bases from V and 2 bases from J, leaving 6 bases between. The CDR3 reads CASSISLTDTQYF. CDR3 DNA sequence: TGTGCCAGTAGTATTAGTCTCACAGATACGCAGTATTTT.